The clone carrying this TCR beta chain was picked up a small number of times. Arm-PCR of CDR3 regions with iRepertoire HTBI primers generated TCR beta libraries. TCRdb redid the calling of the multiplex PCR reads with MiXCR, one entry per CDR3 protein. The sample has around 360,000 distinct CDR3 sequences, roughly 15% seen once. The data belong to a study of regulatory T cells in long-lasting Graves disease. Stated time point: newly diagnosed GD, antithyroid drugs for less than 3 months. Following extraction of RNA from PBMCs, that RNA was used to make the TCR library. V lost 2 bases and J lost 5, with 14 bases in between. In germline, CDR1 is DFQATT, CDR2 SNEGSKA (reference sequence). The CDR3 contains 14 residues. These data are also associated with another study on T cells in Graves' hyperthyroidism and ophthalmopathy.

The sequence was collected from a woman between 18 and 29 years old with Graves disease. The chain uses TRBV20-1 and TRBJ2-3; D possibly corresponds to TRBD2 (6 bases). The sample here was peripheral blood mononuclear cells (PBMCs), taken at new diagnosis, from a patient treated with antithyroid drugs. CDR3 DNA: TGCAGTGCTAGACGGGACTTTGGAAGAGATACGCAGTATTTT. It codes for CSARRDFGRDTQYF.